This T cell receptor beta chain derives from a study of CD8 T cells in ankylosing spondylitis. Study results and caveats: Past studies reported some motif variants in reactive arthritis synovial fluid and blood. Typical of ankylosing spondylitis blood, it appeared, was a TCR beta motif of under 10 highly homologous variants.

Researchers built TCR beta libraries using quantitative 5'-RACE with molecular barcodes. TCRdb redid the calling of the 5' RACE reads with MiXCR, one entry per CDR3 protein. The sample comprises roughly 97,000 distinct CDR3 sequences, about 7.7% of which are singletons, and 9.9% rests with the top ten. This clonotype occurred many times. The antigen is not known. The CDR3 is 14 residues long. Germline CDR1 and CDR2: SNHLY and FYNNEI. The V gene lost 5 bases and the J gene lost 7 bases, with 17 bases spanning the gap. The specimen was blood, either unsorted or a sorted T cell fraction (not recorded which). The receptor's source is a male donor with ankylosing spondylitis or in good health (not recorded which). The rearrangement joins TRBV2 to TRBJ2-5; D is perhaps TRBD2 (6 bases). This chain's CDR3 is CASSPRAAGGTQYF. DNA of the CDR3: TGTGCCAGCAGTCCTAGGGCTGCCGGGGGGACCCAGTACTTC.